What follows is one T cell receptor (beta chain) and its context. Antigen: not known. This record belongs to a study of shared clonotypes between healthy human individuals. Original handling: ImmunoSEQ sequences covered only the junction and lacked quality scores; filtering therefore differed. This table comes from immunoSEQ multiplex PCR, and its TCRdb copy is limited to in-frame clones, with some not included. From that table come the V and J calls and clone size; the DNA was used to work out D and trimming. The sample shows 550,000 to 700,000 clones, about three quarters of them seen only once. Study-wide results and limits: Genetic and exposure-history diversity was limited by the few donors. Sharing across a few donors was seen in 4% to 6.5% of naive CD4 clonotypes. Among donors, clonotype sharing was expected to be affected by sequencing depth.

CDR1 and CDR2 (germline): ENHRY, SYGVKD. The CDR3 is 14 residues long. V lost 3 bases to trimming and J lost 0 bases, with 6 bases between them. The chain uses TRBV10-3 and TRBJ1-5; no firm D call. The source is a woman aged 30 to 39 in good health. Sequencing input: memory CD4+ T cells sorted from blood. The subset here: CD45RA-negative fraction. CDR3 loop: CAISDIDSNQPQHF. The CDR3 region has the DNA TGTGCCATCAGTGATATAGATAGCAATCAGCCCCAGCATTTT.